This TCR beta chain was retrieved from a study of beta chain features in type 1 diabetes. The CDR3 consists of 17 residues. TCRB transcripts that were expressed got sequenced, as all of the isolated RNA had been reverse transcribed. Clones were read by immunoSEQ multiplex PCR, and TCRdb kept only the in-frame ones, dropping some. The sample holds 900,000 or so clones, roughly 15% seen once. Cells sorted by CD45RO/CCR7/CD25/CD127/CD95/CD27 comprised CD4+ naive, central memory, regulatory and stem cell-like memory cells. Populations isolated by sorting all had purity greater than 95%. Concerning this clone itself: Antigen unknown.

General study findings and limits: Fewer insertions but more deletions were seen at VDJ junctions in type 1 diabetes patients.

The V call is TRBV12-2, the J call TRBJ2-2; TRBD2 is the table's D call and was not checked against the DNA. TRBV12-2 is classified as a pseudogene. The sequence was obtained from a woman between 18 and 29 years old in good health. The source material was naive CD4+ T cells from blood. In DNA, the CDR3 is TGTGCAAGTCGCCTCTCCGAGATGGGGAGTGGCGCCGGGGAGCTGTTTTTT. Its protein is CASRLSEMGSGAGELFF.